This TCR beta chain was recovered during a study of blood T cells in healthy people across ages. Notes on the study in general: Older age went with lower TCR beta diversity per million T cells, in a roughly linear way.

With 2 bases clipped from V and 3 bases from J, the junction kept 9 bases outside the gene matches. The CDR3 has 17 amino acids. CDR1 MNHGY and CDR2 SVAAGI come from the germline V gene. Alongside a J-beta primer mix, a sample-barcoded 5' primer served in a second PCR lasting 7 to 11 cycles. TCRdb re-analysed the 5' RACE reads in MiXCR, keeping a single row per CDR3 protein. The sample lists about 1,600,000 distinct CDR3 sequences, 40% to 50% occurring once. With regard to this clonotype: What it binds is not known.

The sequenced sample was blood. The sequence derives from a young woman in good health. The chain joins TRBV6-9 to TRBJ2-3; 9 bases agree with TRBD1. CDR3 protein: CASSYPPGQGSTDTQYF. Here the CDR3 DNA reads TGTGCCAGCAGTTATCCTCCGGGACAGGGTAGTACAGATACGCAGTATTTT.